This is a list of T cell receptor beta chains from one sample in a study of T cell responses to AZD1222 COVID-19 vaccine. Generated by immunoSEQ multiplex PCR, the TCRdb table keeps only in-frame clones and is missing some. The sample gives over 150,000 clones, roughly 91% of which show up once; roughly 1% is in the top ten. Sequencing used peripheral blood, obtained 28 days after the second dose of the MenACWY control vaccine. The receptor set was obtained from an adult who received the MenACWY meningococcal vaccine as a control. CDR3s include the opening cysteine and the closing phenylalanine or tryptophan. A D gene is named only where the DNA matches it firmly. Size tells how often a clone was seen (once, few, many) or the class of an expanded clone, and some rows leave it out.

clone_size j_call d_call v_call cdr3_nt cdr3_aa
NA TRBJ1-6 NA TRBV5-1 TGCGCCAGCAGCTTTAGACAGAACTCCTATAATTCACCCCTCCACTTT CASSFRQNSYNSPLHF
NA TRBJ1-5 TRBD1 TRBV7-2 TGTGCCAGCAGCTCAAACAGGGGAGGGGAAAGCAATCAGCCCCAGCATTTT CASSSNRGGESNQPQHF
NA TRBJ2-7 NA TRBV28 TGTGCCAGCAGCGGGGGACCGGTTACGTACGAGCAGTACTTC CASSGGPVTYEQYF
NA TRBJ1-1 NA TRBV7-9 TGTGCCAGCAGCCTCGGGGAGAACACTGAAGCTTTCTTT CASSLGENTEAFF
NA TRBJ1-4 TRBD1 TRBV5-1 TGCGCCAGCAGCTTACAGGGGGGAGATGAAAAACTGTTTTTT CASSLQGGDEKLFF
NA TRBJ2-6 NA TRBV13 TGTGCCAGCAGCTTTAATATTGGGGCCAACGTCCTGACTTTC CASSFNIGANVLTF
NA TRBJ1-1 NA TRBV30 TGTGCCTTTTTACGGCTCCTCATGAACACTGAAGCTTTCTTT CAFLRLLMNTEAFF
once TRBJ1-1 NA TRBV11-2 TGTGCCAGCAGCTTAGAGCCGAACACTGAAGCTTTCTTT CASSLEPNTEAFF
NA TRBJ1-3 NA TRBV18 TGTGCCAGCTCACCAGGGCCGAAGAGCTCTGGAAACACCATATATTTT CASSPGPKSSGNTIYF
NA TRBJ1-4 NA TRBV9 TGTGCCAGCAGCTTCTCGCCCGGTGGGTTGGAAAGTGAAAAACTGTTTTTT CASSFSPGGLESEKLFF
NA TRBJ2-1 NA TRBV3-1/TRBV3-2 TGTGCCAGCAGCCCGCGACAGGGAGGTTCCTACAATGAGCAGTTCTTC CASSPRQGGSYNEQFF
once TRBJ2-1 TRBD1 TRBV3-1/TRBV3-2 TGTGCCAGCCGTACAGGGGGCTACAATGAGCAGTTCTTC CASRTGGYNEQFF
NA TRBJ2-7 NA TRBV5-6 TGTGCCAGCAGCTTGTCCCCACACGAGCAGTACTTC CASSLSPHEQYF
NA TRBJ1-1 NA TRBV10-2 TGCGCCACCAGGATATTTCTGGAGGGGGAGGCTTTCTTT CATRIFLEGEAFF
once TRBJ2-1 TRBD2 TRBV11-2 TGTGCCAGCAGCTTCGGACTAGCGAGGAATGAGCAGTTCTTC CASSFGLARNEQFF
NA TRBJ2-7 NA TRBV12-3/TRBV12-4 TGTGCCAGCAGTCGACTTACAGGGTACGAGCAGTACTTC CASSRLTGYEQYF
NA TRBJ1-2 TRBD1 TRBV5-8 TGTGCCAGTGGGGGAAGGGACAGATATGGCTACACCTTC CASGGRDRYGYTF
NA TRBJ1-5 NA TRBV7-2 TGTGCCAGCAGCTTAGAATGGACCGCCGGGCCCCAGCATTTT CASSLEWTAGPQHF
few TRBJ1-1 TRBD1 TRBV5-4 TGTGCCAGCAGCTCCCCTCCTCCTCAGGGGGCCGCTGAAGCTTTCTTT CASSSPPPQGAAEAFF
few TRBJ1-1 TRBD1 TRBV7-9 TGTGCCAGCAGCTTCCAGGGGGCTGAAGCTTTCTTT CASSFQGAEAFF
NA TRBJ1-2 TRBD1 TRBV28 TGTGCCAGCGGCAAACCGGGACAGATTTACTATGGCTACACCTTC CASGKPGQIYYGYTF
NA TRBJ1-4 NA TRBV2 TGTGCCAGCAGCTCCTTAGGGACGGAGGGTGAAAAACTGTTTTTT CASSSLGTEGEKLFF
once TRBJ1-2 TRBD1 TRBV7-9 TGTGCCAGCAGCCTAACTCCCACGACAGGGAACTATGGCTACACCTTC CASSLTPTTGNYGYTF
NA TRBJ2-7 NA TRBV11-3 TGTGCCAGCAGCTTAGGGCCAAGTAACGAGCAGTACTTC CASSLGPSNEQYF
NA TRBJ1-2 NA TRBV7-2 TGTGCCAGCAGCTTATATTCAGATGGCTACACCTTC CASSLYSDGYTF
NA TRBJ2-5 TRBD1 TRBV9 TGTGCCAGCAGCGTAGCCACTGGACAGGATCAAAAGACCCAGTACTTC CASSVATGQDQKTQYF
NA TRBJ1-5 TRBD1 TRBV6-6 TGTGCCAGCAGACCAGGGGGAAGCAATCAGCCCCAGCATTTT CASRPGGSNQPQHF
NA TRBJ1-2 NA TRBV3-1/TRBV3-2 TGTGCCAGCAGCGACAGGTTTAACTATGGCTACACCTTC CASSDRFNYGYTF
NA TRBJ1-2 NA TRBV6-1 TGTGCCAGCAGTGAAGACGGGACACCTAACTATGGCTACACCTTC CASSEDGTPNYGYTF
NA TRBJ1-1 NA TRBV18 TGTGCCAGCTCACCCTCAGAAGGGATGAACACTGAAGCTTTCTTT CASSPSEGMNTEAFF
NA TRBJ1-5 NA TRBV5-1 TGCGCCAGCAGGCTCGGGGCCAATCAGCCCCAGCATTTT CASRLGANQPQHF
NA TRBJ1-6 TRBD1 TRBV28 TGTGCCAGCAGGCTACAGGGGATTAATAATTCACCCCTCCACTTT CASRLQGINNSPLHF
NA TRBJ2-7 NA TRBV7-6 TGTGCCAGCAGCTTAGCGGAGGGGGCGGGGGAGCAGTACTTC CASSLAEGAGEQYF